This T cell receptor (beta chain) is from a study of blood T cell repertoires in COVID-19. Study information: The study drew acute and convalescent COVID-19 samples from the United States, Italy and Spain.

Ages ranged from about 18 to 100 years, with residence in under 25 US areas. Participant-reported clinical history was the basis for cohort assignment. In the source study's methods: The assay estimated nucleated cells by amplifying reference gene primers. Only in-frame clones appear in the TCRdb table, and some are missing; sequencing was by immunoSEQ multiplex PCR. V and J calls and clone size are given by that table; D and trimming were obtained from the DNA. The sample shows 200,000 to 250,000 clones, 88% of them seen only once. The ends were cut back, 2 bases at V and 2 bases at J, with 11 bases in the middle. The CDR3 runs 15 residues. CDR1 and CDR2 (germline): LGHNA, YSLEER.

This sequence was found in a woman aged 25 to 45 who had recovered from COVID-19. J is TRBJ2-3 and V is TRBV4-3, with D perhaps matching TRBD2 (5 bases). Material for sequencing was PBMCs or T cells enriched from blood (not recorded which). The CDR3, as DNA: TGCGCCAGCAGCCAACAATCGGGGTACACAGATACGCAGTATTTT. It specifies CASSQQSGYTDTQYF.